This entry concerns a single T cell receptor beta chain. This clonotype appeared a few times. Its antigen remains unidentified. One base away there is no much larger clone; base qualities are not given. Libraries were built with PCR. The reads were generated on an Illumina HiSeq 2500. TCR libraries were prepared with molecular barcoding, using unique molecular identifiers to normalize TCRbeta repertoire quantification. Starting from the raw public reads, TCRdb applied fastp trimming at Q25, assembled clones with MiXCR and retained in-frame beta chains. Every distinct CDR3 protein forms one entry, paired with its most common genes and DNA. The sample table lists more than 90,000 distinct CDR3 sequences, 7.5% to 9.5% of them with a count of one. The ten most abundant clones make up over 6% of the sample. The germline V gene (reference sequence) sets CDR1 to DFQATT and CDR2 to SNEGSKA. At the junction V is shortened by 1 base and J by 5 bases, with 15 bases in between. Measured from the cysteine to the phenylalanine, the CDR3 is 14 residues long. The read is trimmed to its CDR3 DNA, 42 bases read in frame from base 1.

This sample stems from a study of T-cell reconstitution after alpha-beta-depleted transplantation in children (dated by TCRdb to about 2016). Background on the whole study: The study quantitatively tracked T-cell immune reconstitution after TCRalphabeta/CD19-depleted allogeneic hematopoietic cell transplantation in children using TCR repertoire profiling.

The sample in question was PBMCs from the stem cell graft donor, obtained from the stem cell graft. The sequence was collected from a human donor who donated a stem cell graft to a child with congenital amegakaryocytic thrombocytopenia. Recombination connected TRBV20-1 to TRBJ2-7; confidence is insufficient to name the D gene. CDR3 loop: CSARAPEEDHEQYF. The nucleotide sequence reads TGCAGTGCTAGAGCCCCTGAAGAGGACCACGAGCAGTACTTC.